This entry concerns a single T cell receptor (beta chain). Some clones are missing from TCRdb's copy, which holds only in-frame ones; the method was immunoSEQ multiplex PCR. The profile covers some 200,000 clones, with 60% to 80% appearing a single time and more than 4.5% taken by the ten largest. CDR3 length: 16 amino acids. Per the germline V gene, CDR1 is SNHLY and CDR2 is FYNNEI. V gave up 9 bases and J gave up 1 base, with 16 bases separating them. These data belong to a study of cytotoxic CD8 clonotypes in ibrutinib-treated CLL. Overall study: Patients attained 25 or so partial and 2 complete responses; at median approximately 68 months, roughly 15 remained remitted while 12 progressed. Samples averaged 255,043 productive templates and 80,000 to 100,000 productive rearrangements.

The receptor comes from a human donor with chronic lymphocytic leukemia. Material: PBMCs, obtained after 12 months of ibrutinib treatment. This chain joins TRBV2 and TRBJ2-6; the D call may be TRBD1 or TRBD2 (6 bases each). The CDR3 DNA follows: TGTGCCAGGGGAGGAGGGGGAATTTCTGGGGCCAACGTCCTGACTTTC. As protein: CARGGGGISGANVLTF. Supplemented by reference TRBV2 and TRBJ2-6, the full variable domain reads EPEVTQTPSHQVTQMGQEVILRCVPISNHLYFYWYRQILGQKVEFLVSFYNNEISEKSEIFDDQFSVERPDGSNFTLKIRSTKLEDSAMYFCARGGGGISGANVLTFGAGSRLTVL.